The 8 T cell receptor beta chains in this list originate from one sample, sequenced in a study of Graves' ophthalmopathy and Graves' hyperthyroidism. The sequenced template was RNA, covering the TCR beta CDR3 region. The first round was an RT-PCR with HTBI primers, and the second round was a multiplex PCR. TCRdb passed the multiplex PCR reads through MiXCR, listing each CDR3 protein once. The data contain 400,000 to 450,000 distinct CDR3 sequences, roughly 21% of them seen just once; the ten biggest clones take up 2.5% to 3.5%. Sequencing used peripheral blood. The receptor source for this set is a woman aged 18 to 35 with stable Graves' hyperthyroidism.

This clonotype was found many times. The chain recombines TRBV7-9 with TRBJ1-1; D may be TRBD1 (6 bases). Germline V CDR1 and CDR2: SEHNR, FQNEAQ (reference sequence). The CDR3 contains 15 residues. V was pared by 1 base and J by 4 bases, with 13 bases between. CDR3 nucleotide sequence: TGTGCCAGCAGCTTAGACGTGGGAGGGGGCACTGAAGCTTTCTTT. This encodes CASSLDVGGGTEAFF.

The chain is built from TRBV12-3 or TRBV12-4 and TRBJ2-5, with D unclear. The CDR3 runs 13 residues. V lost 6 bases, J lost 5 bases, and 13 bases lay in between. The CDR3 DNA sequence: TGTGCCAGCAGCCGATCTAGGTGGGAGACCCAGTACTTC. Translated: CASSRSRWETQYF.

This clonotype was seen at least ten times. The chain recombines TRBV11-3 with TRBJ1-1; the D gene is possibly TRBD1 (5 bases). The V end was cut by 1 base, the J end by 4 bases, with 31 bases between. CDR1 SGHNT and CDR2 YENEEA come from the germline V gene. The CDR3 consists of 21 residues. In DNA, the CDR3 is TGTGCCAGCAGCTTAGTTCCATCAGGGACGTACCGGGGTTATATGGGCACTGAAGCTTTCTTT. It translates to CASSLVPSGTYRGYMGTEAFF.

This clonotype was detected ten times or more. The rearrangement uses TRBV4-1 and TRBJ2-5; TRBD1 matches at 7 bases. There are 14 residues in the CDR3. Germline assignment: CDR1 MGHRA and CDR2 YSYEKL. V lost 3 bases to trimming and J lost 5 bases; unmatched junction nucleotides: 6. CDR3 in DNA: TGCGCCAGCAGCCAGCCGGGACAGTCGGAGACCCAGTACTTC. This encodes CASSQPGQSETQYF.

In this sample, this clonotype turned up many times. J is TRBJ1-5 and V is TRBV7-8; D gene unclear. V was trimmed by 2 bases and J by 5 bases, leaving 7 bases between them. CDR3 size: 13 residues. The germline gives CDR1 SGHVS, CDR2 FQNEAQ. CDR3 in DNA: TGTGCCAGCAGCTTAATTGAAGATCAGCCCCAGCATTTT. Its protein product is CASSLIEDQPQHF.

This clonotype was observed many times. The chain links TRBV7-9 to TRBJ2-6; D not resolved. CDR3 size: 13 residues. Germline V gene sequence: CDR1 SEHNR, CDR2 FQNEAQ (reference sequence). Trimming pared 8 bases from V and 0 bases from J, leaving 5 bases between. CDR3 DNA: TGTGCCAGCTTAAGCTCTGGGGCCAACGTCCTGACTTTC. Its translation: CASLSSGANVLTF.

There are many counts of this clonotype. This rearrangement joins TRBV20-1 to TRBJ2-5; 10 bases line up with TRBD1. The trim removed 5 bases at V and 5 bases at J, leaving 5 bases unmatched. There are 13 residues in the CDR3. CDR1 DFQATT and CDR2 SNEGSKA come from the germline V gene (reference sequence). This CDR3 is CSAGDRGGETQYF. The CDR3 coding sequence is TGCAGTGCTGGGGACAGGGGAGGCGAGACCCAGTACTTC.

This clonotype has a count of ten or more. The V gene is TRBV7-2, the J gene TRBJ1-6; unclear D gene. The CDR3 is made up of 16 amino acids. V was clipped by 6 bases and J by 8 bases, with 20 bases between them. The germline gives CDR1 SGHTA, CDR2 FQGNSA. DNA for the CDR3: TGTGCCAGCAGTTTTATCCGGGCAGGTCCTTATTCACCCCTCCACTTT. It is translated as CASSFIRAGPYSPLHF.